The T cell receptor (beta chain) under discussion was sequenced for a study of identical twins. Germline lookup yields CDR1 MNHEY and CDR2 SVGEGT. V was shortened by 4 bases and J by 0 bases, with 18 bases between the two germline ends. The CDR3 sequence is 17 residues long. TCRdb itself ran the 5' RACE reads through MiXCR, one entry per CDR3 protein. The sample shows around 1.7 million distinct CDR3 sequences, roughly a third of them seen only once. The sequencing sample was made of cord blood. The genes are TRBV6-2 or TRBV6-3 and TRBJ1-1, with D possibly TRBD1 on 6 matching bases. This receptor was identified in a newborn girl in good health. The CDR3 bases are TGTGCCAGCAGTTCCAGGGGCTTCCCACTTTTGAACACTGAAGCTTTCTTT. It translates to CASSSRGFPLLNTEAFF.